In its sample, the clone carrying this TCR beta chain was seen once. What it binds is unknown. Running of the v3.0 immunoSEQ assay took place at survey level. Per sample, sequencing targeted about 40,000-55,000 T-cell genomes. Clones were read by immunoSEQ multiplex PCR, and TCRdb kept only the in-frame ones, dropping some. The sample gives approximately 24,000 clones, 90% to 95% of which show up once; less than 2.5% is in the top ten. The CDR3 loop spans 13 amino acids. From germline, CDR1 is MGHDK and CDR2 SYGVNS. V was cut by 1 base and J by 0 bases, with 3 bases left in between. These data are taken from a study of long-term antiretroviral therapy in people with HIV. Study-level findings and limits: Pre-ART expanded TRB clones stayed dominant throughout, though often decreasing after ART. Data on ART adherence, viral resistance or therapy changes were unavailable.

Here the sequenced sample was unsorted PBMCs, taken 4.8 to 5 years after starting antiretroviral therapy. The chain recombines TRBV25-1 with TRBJ1-2; D unresolved. The receptor was isolated from a woman between 45 and 60 years old with HIV. CDR3 amino acids: CASSEFPNYGYTF. DNA of the CDR3: TGTGCCAGCAGTGAATTTCCTAACTATGGCTACACCTTC.